The rows below give T cell receptor beta chains drawn from one sample of a study of blood T cell repertoires in COVID-19. Clones were read by immunoSEQ multiplex PCR, and TCRdb kept only the in-frame ones, dropping some. The sample shows around 360,000 clones, around 87% of them seen only once. The sequencing input was PBMCs or T cells enriched from blood (not recorded which). These receptors originate from a man aged 40-49 years in a cohort exposed to, infected with or recovered from COVID-19 (not recorded which). Both conserved end residues are part of each CDR3. A D gene is named only where the DNA matches it firmly. Where a row states a size, it is once, few, many or the class of an expanded clone; other rows omit it.

abundance,j_gene,v_gene,d_gene,CDR3aa,CDR3nt
.,TRBJ1-6,TRBV14,.,CASSHRGYNSPLHF,TGTGCCAGCAGCCACCGGGGATATAATTCACCCCTCCACTTT
few,TRBJ2-7,TRBV10-3,.,CAVQEATNTYEQYF,TGTGCCGTCCAGGAGGCAACTAACACCTACGAGCAGTACTTC
.,TRBJ2-3,TRBV5-1,.,CASSLLQGGTDTQYF,TGCGCCAGCAGCTTGCTTCAGGGTGGGACAGATACGCAGTATTTT
.,TRBJ2-7,TRBV5-1,TRBD2,CASSNGLAGDEQYF,TGCGCCAGCAGCAATGGACTAGCGGGAGACGAGCAGTACTTC
.,TRBJ2-5,TRBV10-2,.,CASSGAGGETQYF,TGCGCCAGCAGTGGGGCCGGAGGGGAGACCCAGTACTTC
.,TRBJ1-4,TRBV29-1,.,CSVETGDAEKLFF,TGCAGCGTCGAAACGGGGGATGCTGAAAAACTGTTTTTT
.,TRBJ1-1,TRBV6-6,TRBD1,CASSNYFPGQGSAFF,TGTGCCAGCAGTAACTACTTTCCGGGACAGGGATCAGCTTTCTTT
.,TRBJ2-7,TRBV3-1/TRBV3-2,TRBD2,CASSQDSSGGSYEQYF,TGTGCCAGCAGCCAAGATAGCAGCGGGGGCTCCTACGAGCAGTACTTC
.,TRBJ1-2,TRBV3-1/TRBV3-2,.,CASSHSDSSYYGYTF,TGTGCCAGCAGCCACTCGGACAGCTCTTACTATGGCTACACCTTC
.,TRBJ2-1,TRBV6-5,TRBD2,CASSRGLAAYNEQFF,TGTGCCAGCAGCCGTGGACTAGCGGCCTACAATGAGCAGTTCTTC
.,TRBJ1-2,TRBV28,.,CASSLPLTPFGGYTF,TGTGCCAGCAGTTTACCCCTGACACCTTTCGGCGGCTACACCTTC
once,TRBJ2-1,TRBV9,.,CASSVVISGEQFF,TGTGCCAGCAGCGTAGTAATTAGCGGCGAGCAGTTCTTC
.,TRBJ1-5,TRBV5-1,TRBD1,CASSLGTGGAEQPQHF,TGCGCCAGCAGCTTAGGGACAGGGGGAGCGGAGCAGCCCCAGCATTTT